The 26 T cell receptor beta chains given below trace back to one sample, sequenced in a study of T cell responses to AZD1222 COVID-19 vaccine. Clones were sequenced by immunoSEQ multiplex PCR, and TCRdb holds only the in-frame ones, with some missing. Counted here are more than 75,000 clones, approximately 90% occurring once; the ten biggest clones make up roughly 1.7%. Sequencing was performed on peripheral blood, taken on day 0 of AZD1222 vaccination. These receptors originate from an adult in good health.

The V and J genes are TRBV5-4 and TRBJ2-5; possibly TRBD1 for D (5 bases). V lost 0 bases and J lost 3, with 15 bases in between. This CDR3 has 16 residues. The germline gives CDR1 SGHNT, CDR2 YYREEE (reference sequence). This CDR3 reads CASSLASRAREETQYF. For the CDR3, the DNA is TGTGCCAGCAGCTTGGCCAGCAGGGCGCGTGAAGAGACCCAGTACTTC.

The chain is built from TRBV24-1 and TRBJ2-7; D ambiguous. Germline V gives CDR1 KGHDR, CDR2 SFDVKD. This CDR3 contains 13 residues. Deletions cut 0 bases from V and 6 bases from J, with 8 bases between. CDR3 region: CATSDLQAGEQYF. The CDR3 bases are TGTGCCACCAGTGATTTGCAAGCCGGCGAGCAGTACTTC.

V is TRBV15 and J is TRBJ1-4, with D perhaps TRBD1 (6 bases). The CDR3 is made up of 16 amino acids. The V gene's germline CDR1 is LNHNV and CDR2 YYDKDF (reference sequence). V lost 0 bases and J lost 7, with 15 bases in between. The CDR3 DNA sequence: TGTGCCACCAGCAGAGAGAGAGGCAGGGGTGGTGAAAAACTGTTTTTT. It translates to CATSRERGRGGEKLFF.

This clone was seen a few times. V and J are TRBV30 and TRBJ2-2, with TRBD2 matching over 7 bases. CDR3 length equals 15 residues. Germline CDR1 is GTSNPN and CDR2 is SVGIG (reference sequence). J gave up 4 bases and V 3 bases, and 8 bases lay outside the gene matches. CDR3 loop: CAWRGVRGSTGELFF. In DNA, the CDR3 is TGTGCCTGGAGGGGGGTGCGGGGGAGCACCGGGGAGCTGTTTTTT.

V and J are TRBV6-5 and TRBJ1-2; 9 bases are shared with TRBD1. The CDR3 sequence is 14 residues long. J was trimmed by 5 bases and V by 2 bases; bases with no gene match: 3. CDR1 and CDR2 (germline): MNHEY, SVGAGI. CDR3 coding DNA: TGTGCCAGCAGTTACGGGACAGGGAATTATGGCTACACCTTC. This sequence encodes CASSYGTGNYGYTF.

The genes are TRBV19 and TRBJ1-4; D call uncertain. The V gene's germline CDR1 is LNHDA and CDR2 SQIVND (reference sequence). The CDR3 contains 15 residues. Between the trimmed V and J ends, which lost 8 bases and 0 bases, there was a span of 13 bases. CDR3 in DNA: TGTGCCAGTGGTCGAAGGGATGCAACTAATGAAAAACTGTTTTTT. Translating gives CASGRRDATNEKLFF.

The chain carries TRBV7-3 and TRBJ1-1; no reliable D call. CDR3 length equals 13 residues. In germline, CDR1 is SGHTA, CDR2 FQGTGA. Trimming cost V 6 bases and J 2 bases, with 10 bases left between them. The CDR3 DNA follows: TGTGCCAGCAGTTGGACGCCCAACACTGAAGCTTTCTTT. Protein: CASSWTPNTEAFF.

This clone was detected a few times. The V gene is TRBV7-8, the J gene TRBJ2-7; the D gene could be TRBD1 or TRBD2 (6 bases each). The CDR3 spans 14 residues. The germline gives CDR1 SGHVS, CDR2 FQNEAQ. Trimming removed 5 bases at V and 6 bases at J, with 17 bases between. The CDR3, as DNA: TGTGCCAGCAGCCCCCTTCCGGGGGCGGGCGAGCAGTACTTC. Its translation: CASSPLPGAGEQYF.

This clone was detected only once. The chain carries TRBV3-1 (or the pseudogene TRBV3-2) and TRBJ2-5; unclear D gene. CDR1 and CDR2 from the germline V gene are LGHDT and YNNKEL (reference sequence). V dropped 2 bases and J dropped 5 bases, with 9 bases sitting between them. CDR3 length: 13 residues. The CDR3 nucleotides are TGTGCCAGCAGCCAACTAGGAGCGGAGACCCAGTACTTC. Protein sequence: CASSQLGAETQYF.

This chain links TRBV7-2 with TRBJ2-5; tentative D call: TRBD1 (5 bases). CDR1 is SGHTA, CDR2 FQGNSA, per germline. The CDR3 runs 13 residues. Trimming left V 2 bases short and J 5 bases short, with 9 bases between. CDR3 coding DNA: TGTGCCAGCAGCTTACAGGGTTGGGAGACCCAGTACTTC. Its translation: CASSLQGWETQYF.

The chain is built from TRBV18 and TRBJ1-1; no definite D call. This CDR3 comprises 15 residues. The germline V and J ends were trimmed by 4 bases and 10 bases, with 22 bases remaining between them. Germline V CDR1 and CDR2: KGHSH, LQKENI. DNA for the CDR3: TGTGCCAGCTCACAGCAGCCGGGCAATTTGTTAGGAGCTTTCTTT. It yields the protein CASSQQPGNLLGAFF.

The chain has TRBV25-1 and TRBJ1-2; no clear D gene. The germline V gene encodes CDR1 MGHDK and CDR2 SYGVNS. V lost 2 bases, J lost 8 bases, and 12 bases lay in between. The CDR3 extends over 13 amino acids. The CDR3 DNA follows: TGTGCCAGCAGTGAAGTAGGGTTCGAGGGCTACACCTTC. Protein product: CASSEVGFEGYTF.

V and J are TRBV28 and TRBJ1-2; the D gene is possibly TRBD1 (5 bases). CDR1 MDHEN and CDR2 SYDVKM come from the germline V gene. This CDR3 contains 14 residues. V was trimmed by 6 bases and J by 1 base, leaving 12 bases between them. The CDR3 bases are TGTGCCAGCAGCCAAACAGGCCTTAACTATGGCTACACCTTC. Protein sequence: CASSQTGLNYGYTF.

V is TRBV11-3 and J is TRBJ2-7; 10 positions agree with TRBD1. CDR3 length: 15 amino acids. V shed 5 bases, J shed 5 bases, and the junction held 9 bases outside the gene matches. CDR1 is SGHNT and CDR2 is YENEEA in the germline V gene. CDR3 amino acids: CASSPRDRGIHEQYF. CDR3 coding DNA: TGTGCCAGCAGCCCCCGGGACAGGGGTATACACGAGCAGTACTTC.

V and J are TRBV5-6 and TRBJ1-1; weak D call: TRBD1 (6 bases). The V gene's germline CDR1 is SGHDT and CDR2 YYEEEE. Trimming stripped 2 bases from V and 0 bases from J, with 17 bases between. The CDR3 is made up of 17 amino acids. CDR3 region: CASSFSGGGYVNTEAFF. Here the CDR3 DNA reads TGTGCCAGCAGCTTTTCGGGAGGGGGGTACGTGAACACTGAAGCTTTCTTT.

The chain employs TRBV30 and TRBJ1-3; D ambiguous. This CDR3 is built from 14 residues. The V end lost 5 bases, the J end lost 2 bases, and 13 bases lay between the germline ends. CDR1 is GTSNPN, CDR2 SVGIG, per germline (reference sequence). CDR3 residues: CAWGVGFAGNTIYF. The CDR3 DNA reads as TGTGCCTGGGGGGTGGGGTTTGCTGGAAACACCATATATTTT.

The chain combines TRBV7-3 with TRBJ1-2, with unresolved D. V lost 5 bases and J 1 base, leaving 14 bases between the germline ends. Germline V lookup: CDR1 SGHTA, CDR2 FQGTGA. The CDR3 sequence is 15 residues long. CDR3 DNA sequence: TGTGCCAGCAGCCCATACGAGACCGTTAACTATGGCTACACCTTC. It codes for CASSPYETVNYGYTF. The full variable domain, in which reference TRBV7-3 and TRBJ1-2 provide the parts outside the CDR3, is GAGVSQTPSNKVTEKGKYVELRCDPISGHTALYWYRQSLGQGPEFLIYFQGTGAADDSGLPNDRFFAVRPEGSVSTLKIQRTERGDSAVYLCASSPYETVNYGYTFGSGTRLTVV.

V is TRBV10-1 and J is TRBJ1-1; the D gene is possibly TRBD1 (6 bases). Per the germline V gene, CDR1 is WNHNN and CDR2 is SYGVQD (reference sequence). V shed 11 bases and J shed 6 bases, with 13 bases lying between them. The CDR3 has 11 amino acids. The CDR3 protein is CAAAGVPEAFF. The CDR3 nucleotides are TGCGCCGCCGCAGGGGTTCCTGAAGCTTTCTTT.

This clone occurred a few times. J is TRBJ1-3 and V is TRBV28, with a tentative D call TRBD1 (5 bases). CDR1 and CDR2 (germline): MDHEN, SYDVKM. The V end lost 2 bases, the J end lost 4 bases, and 15 bases lay between the germline ends. The CDR3 is 16 amino acids. CDR3 loop: CASSLISAGFGNTIYF. CDR3 bases: TGTGCCAGCAGTTTAATTTCAGCAGGGTTCGGAAACACCATATATTTT.

The DNA for the CDR3 is TGTGCCAGCAGTGAAGCGTCTAGGTCTGGGTCCTACAATGAGCAGTTCTTC. Translating it yields CASSEASRSGSYNEQFF. The chain links TRBV6-1 to TRBJ2-1; D not certain. Germline loops: CDR1 MNHNS, CDR2 SASEGT. V was pared by 0 bases and J by 1 base, with 13 bases between. The CDR3 has 17 amino acids.

This chain joins TRBV5-8 and TRBJ2-6; possibly TRBD2 for D (6 bases). This CDR3 has 16 residues. Germline values: CDR1 SGHTS, CDR2 YDEGEE. Trimming left V 0 bases short and J 3 bases short, with 10 bases between. The CDR3 sequence is CASSLAWGDGANVLTF. The DNA of the CDR3 is TGTGCCAGCAGCTTGGCCTGGGGGGATGGGGCCAACGTCCTGACTTTC.

The chain links TRBV19 to TRBJ1-2; D is undetermined. V was pared by 0 bases and J by 3 bases, with 11 bases between. Germline loops: CDR1 LNHDA, CDR2 SQIVND (reference sequence). The CDR3 spans 15 residues. CDR3 protein: CASSIDGRNDYGYTF. CDR3 coding DNA: TGTGCCAGTAGTATAGATGGCAGGAACGACTATGGCTACACCTTC.

DNA for the CDR3: TGCGCCAGCAGCTTGGCGGACAGGGGGGACGAGCAGTACTTC. It specifies CASSLADRGDEQYF. The genes are TRBV5-1 and TRBJ2-7; 10 bases fit TRBD1. Germline lookup yields CDR1 SGHRS and CDR2 YFSETQ. The CDR3 has 14 amino acids. V gave up 0 bases and J gave up 5 bases; unmatched junction bases: 2.

V gene TRBV19 combines with J gene TRBJ1-2; D might be TRBD1 (6 bases). The germline V gene encodes CDR1 LNHDA and CDR2 SQIVND (reference sequence). This CDR3 contains 14 residues. V was pared by 4 bases and J by 3 bases, with 12 bases between. CDR3 sequence reads: CASSSHREDYGYTF. As DNA, the CDR3 is TGTGCCAGTAGTAGCCACAGGGAGGACTATGGCTACACCTTC.

This chain uses TRBV7-3 with TRBJ2-1; D perhaps matches TRBD2 (5 bases). The CDR3 has 16 residues. The germline V gene has CDR1 SGHTA and CDR2 FQGTGA. The germline V and J ends were trimmed by 5 bases and 3 bases, with 17 bases remaining between them. For the CDR3, the DNA is TGTGCCAGCAGCCCAAGGGTCGGGGAGAACTACAATGAGCAGTTCTTC. Encoded protein: CASSPRVGENYNEQFF.

CDR3 region: CASRRDGDTEAFF. The CDR3 coding sequence is TGTGCCAGCAGGAGGGATGGGGACACTGAAGCTTTCTTT. The chain links TRBV6-4 to TRBJ1-1, with D hard to call. The CDR3 has 13 amino acids. The V gene lost 6 bases and the J gene lost 3 bases, with 11 bases spanning the gap. The germline V gene encodes CDR1 MRHNA and CDR2 SNTAGT.